This T cell receptor (beta chain) was sequenced during a study of cytotoxic CD8 clonotypes in ibrutinib-treated CLL. In the study overall: The average sample held around 260,000 productive templates and 87,000 or so productive rearrangements.

Deep sequencing aimed at 1 in 200,000 to 1 in 1 million T cells' resolution. Sequencing used immunoSEQ multiplex PCR; TCRdb keeps in-frame clones, though not all of them. The table shows approximately 100,000 clones, with around 80% occurring only once. Trimming took 5 bases from V and 2 from J; bases not matched to a gene: 10. Per germline, CDR1 MNHEY and CDR2 SMNVEV (reference sequence). This CDR3 has 16 amino acids. The study's findings and limits: Clonality measured at baseline exceeded age-matched healthy donors, tracking circulating CD8+ T-cell counts. Stable or contracted on treatment, public clonotypes were also uncommon.

About this clone: Its antigen is not identified.

The clonotype was recovered from a human donor with chronic lymphocytic leukemia. This material consisted of PBMCs, taken after 12 months of ibrutinib treatment. The chain joins TRBV27 to TRBJ2-7, with 9 bases that match TRBD1. CDR3 nucleotide sequence: TGTGCCAGCAGTCCCCGGTGGACAGGGGTCGCCTACGAGCAGTACTTC. It is translated as CASSPRWTGVAYEQYF.